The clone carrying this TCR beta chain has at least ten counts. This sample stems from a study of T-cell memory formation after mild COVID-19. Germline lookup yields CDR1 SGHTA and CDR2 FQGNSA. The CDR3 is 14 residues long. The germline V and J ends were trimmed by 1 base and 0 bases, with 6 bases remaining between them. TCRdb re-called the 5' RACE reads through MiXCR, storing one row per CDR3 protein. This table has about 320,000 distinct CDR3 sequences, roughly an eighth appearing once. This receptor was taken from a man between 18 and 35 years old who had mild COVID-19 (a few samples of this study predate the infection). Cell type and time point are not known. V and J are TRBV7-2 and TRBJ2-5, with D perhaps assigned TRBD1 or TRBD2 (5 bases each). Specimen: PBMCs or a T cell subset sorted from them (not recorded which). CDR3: CASSLGGYQETQYF. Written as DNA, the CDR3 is TGTGCCAGCAGCTTAGGGGGGTACCAAGAGACCCAGTACTTC. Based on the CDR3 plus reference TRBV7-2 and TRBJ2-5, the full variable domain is GAGVSQSPSNKVTEKGKDVELRCDPISGHTALYWYRQSLGQGLEFLIYFQGNSAPDKSGLPSDRFSAERTGGSVSTLTIQRTQQEDSAVYLCASSLGGYQETQYFGPGTRLLVL.